This TCR beta chain was identified in a study of blood T cell repertoires in COVID-19. Across the study: Sources were T cells, B-cell-depleted T cells, or PBMCs; the material itself was cDNA or gDNA.

Germline lookup yields CDR1 LNHDA and CDR2 SQIVND (reference sequence). Trimming cost V 5 bases and J 4 bases; bases outside gene matches: 11. The CDR3 is made up of 16 amino acids. Sequencing was performed with immunoSEQ multiplex PCR; in TCRdb, only in-frame clones are kept and a portion is missing. The sample has roughly 180,000 clones; around 82% are singletons. Sequencing was performed on peripheral blood. V usage is TRBV19 and J usage is TRBJ2-5, with 9 nucleotides matching TRBD1. This clonotype originated in a woman aged 80 or older with active or convalescent COVID-19. The CDR3 DNA sequence: TGTGCCAGTAGTCCCGGGACAGGGCGGTTAGTAGAGACCCAGTACTTC. Its protein product is CASSPGTGRLVETQYF.